The T cell receptor (beta chain) described here comes from a study of vaccination and CD4 T cells after COVID-19. Findings and limits, study-wide: From about 20 to 38, the median of SARS-CoV-2-reactive clonotypes rose without reaching significance.

The CDR3 loop spans 13 amino acids. The germline V gene encodes CDR1 SGHRS and CDR2 YFSETQ. V was shortened by 4 bases and J by 7 bases, with 15 bases between the two germline ends. As to this clonotype: Its matching antigen is unknown.

The Oncomine TCR Beta short-read assay was what sequenced the DNA obtained from cultured CD4+ T cells. One entry per CDR3 protein, called by TCRdb with MiXCR from the PCR reads. Among around 21,000 distinct CDR3 sequences listed, around 55% were seen once. Treatment indicated: approximately 10-day PBMC culture with coronavirus spike peptide pools or control peptides (ViraFEST assay). Investigators isolated CD4+ T cells by negative selection after around ten days of culture. V usage is TRBV5-1 and J usage is TRBJ2-7; TRBD1 or TRBD2 may be the D gene (6 bases each). Sequencing was carried out using CD4+ T cells from blood, cultured in vitro. The clonotype was recovered from a human donor who had recovered from COVID-19. CDR3 loop: CASSGGQDLEQYF. In DNA, the CDR3 is TGCGCCAGCAGCGGGGGGCAGGACCTGGAGCAGTACTTC.